A single sample gave rise to the 8 T cell receptor beta chains below, sequenced in a study of T cell repertoires in cytomegalovirus infection (dated by TCRdb to the late 2010s). Per the publication, the treatment or condition label means: in vitro stimulation with specific CMV peptide epitopes to enrich CMV-specific T cells. The sequencer listed for this sample is Illumina HiSeq 1500. Using fastp trimming at Q25 and MiXCR clonotype assembly, TCRdb reanalyzed the public sequencing data and kept in-frame beta chains. Each CDR3 protein gets just one entry, which takes the most common genes and DNA from the rows behind it. The table for this sample lists 450,000 to 550,000 distinct CDR3 sequences; about two fifths of them were counted only once. The ten largest clones take up about 45% of the sample. What these receptors recognize is not known. Sample: cultured PBMCs, taken from culture after CMV antigen stimulation. The source is a human donor in good health (CMV status not recorded). Some clones in this sample may be carry-over from other donors' samples.

The gene calls are TRBV19 and TRBJ2-1, with 9 bases identical to TRBD2. This CDR3 spans 16 amino acids. Germline V gene lookup returns CDR1 LNHDA and CDR2 SQIVND (reference sequence). J gave up 0 bases and V 6 bases, and 6 bases lay outside the gene matches. CDR3 in DNA: TGTGCCAGTAGGAAGGCGGGAGGGGCCTCCTACAATGAGCAGTTCTTC. This encodes CASRKAGGASYNEQFF.

This chain connects TRBV28 to TRBJ1-6; 7 positions match TRBD1. Germline loops: CDR1 MDHEN, CDR2 SYDVKM. CDR3 size: 14 residues. V lost 5 bases, J lost 10 bases, and 8 bases stayed unmatched. The CDR3, as DNA: TGTGCCAGCAGTCCCCTAAGGGGGCTCTCACCCCTCCACTTT. Residues: CASSPLRGLSPLHF.

This chain joins TRBV5-5 and TRBJ2-4, with a tentative D call TRBD1 (6 bases). CDR1 is SGHKS, CDR2 YYEKEE, per germline (reference sequence). This CDR3 has 14 amino acids. Deletions cut 3 bases from V and 4 bases from J, with 11 bases between. CDR3 sequence: CASSSPRGKNIQYF. As DNA, the CDR3 is TGTGCCAGCAGCTCCCCTAGGGGGAAAAACATTCAGTACTTC.

The chain couples TRBV7-9 to TRBJ1-2; TRBD1 aligns across 9 bases. After removal of 5 bases from V and 3 bases from J, the junction contained 16 bases not matched to a gene. The CDR3 contains 18 residues. Germline CDR1 SEHNR, CDR2 FQNEAQ (reference sequence). In nucleotides, the CDR3 is TGTGCCAGCAGCCCCCAGTCCCGGGACAGGGTACGATACTATGGCTACACCTTC. Amino acids: CASSPQSRDRVRYYGYTF. The entire variable domain, with the rest obtained from reference TRBV7-9 and TRBJ1-2, is as follows: DTGVSQNPRHKITKRGQNVTFRCDPISEHNRLYWYRQTLGQGPEFLTYFQNEAQLEKSRLLSDRFSAERPKGSFSTLEIQRTEQGDSAMYLCASSPQSRDRVRYYGYTFGSGTRLTVV.

This chain joins TRBV6-5 and TRBJ1-5, with TRBD1 as a possible D gene (5 bases). The V gene's germline CDR1 is MNHEY and CDR2 SVGAGI. This CDR3 is built from 14 residues. V was shortened by 8 bases and J by 0 bases, with 11 bases between the two germline ends. This CDR3 reads CASRGVNSNQPQHF. The CDR3 DNA reads TGTGCCAGCCGAGGGGTAAATAGCAATCAGCCCCAGCATTTT.

This chain uses TRBV2 with TRBJ2-7; 7 bases map to TRBD1. Germline values: CDR1 SNHLY, CDR2 FYNNEI. V was clipped by 8 bases and J by 6 bases; unmatched bases: 13. CDR3 length: 14 residues. In nucleotides, the CDR3 is TGTGCCAGCGAGGGGGCAGGCGAAAAAGTCGAGCAGTACTTC. Protein sequence: CASEGAGEKVEQYF.

The chain has TRBV7-2 and TRBJ2-3; a weak D match, TRBD1 (6 bases). CDR3 size: 14 residues. The V end lost 1 base, the J end lost 4 bases, and 9 bases lay between the germline ends. Per the germline V gene, CDR1 is SGHTA and CDR2 is FQGNSA. CDR3 sequence: CASSLGQGSDTQYF. The CDR3 DNA sequence: TGTGCCAGCAGCTTAGGGCAGGGGTCAGATACGCAGTATTTT.

The gene calls are TRBV20-1 and TRBJ2-3; TRBD2 agrees at 8 bases. After removal of 4 bases from V and 1 base from J, the junction contained 4 bases not matched to a gene. Germline CDR1 and CDR2: DFQATT and SNEGSKA (reference sequence). This CDR3 has 14 amino acids. The CDR3 sequence is CSAMGTRRTDTQYF. DNA of the CDR3: TGCAGTGCTATGGGGACTAGACGCACAGATACGCAGTATTTT.